This TCR beta chain was found in a study of blood T cell repertoires in COVID-19 (dated by TCRdb to the early 2020s). Turning to the overall study: The collaborator samples originated in the United States, Italy and Spain and spanned the acute and convalescent phases of COVID-19. Where HLA class I and class II types were available, the types were taken from metadata supplied by the sample provider, not from assay-based typing. The dataset comprised deeply sampled blood TCRbeta repertoires from subjects exposed to, actively infected with, or recovered from COVID-19. The repertoires were released in a freely available public database meant as a resource for research on the immune response to SARS-CoV-2. Nearly every sample came with metadata listing a de-identified subject ID, COVID-19 status, age in years and sex. The material from the prospective study consisted of cDNA or gDNA derived from T cells, B-cell-depleted T cells, or PBMCs. The samples were drawn from the first 160 participants of the ongoing ImmuneRACE study and from over 950 subjects provided by 6 global collaborators. Beyond this particular receptor, the publication reports: Clinical and demographic metadata were provided uncurated, with the amount varying by source and participant.

TCRbeta CDR3 regions were amplified from genomic DNA using the immunoSEQ Assay, a bias-controlled multiplex PCR. Processing in the source paper ran as follows. Nucleated cell counts per sample were estimated from amplification of reference gene primers within the assay. To quantify the absolute abundance of each unique TCRbeta CDR3 rearrangement, sequence reads were collapsed and filtered. For each sample, productive Simpson clonality was calculated as the square root of Simpson's diversity index over productive rearrangements. TCRdb mirrors the immuneACCESS table, restricted to in-frame sequences. Some clones are absent from its copies; in checked studies, under half trace to an unresolved V gene, and the reason for the others is unknown. V and J calls and clone size come straight from that table; D and trimming were deduced from the DNA. Recorded for this sample are over 450,000 clones; approximately 91% of them occurred a single time. The ten largest make up under 8.5% of the sample.

On this clone: Its antigen specificity is not known. There are no base qualities to consult, and no much larger clone falls within one base.

In Seattle, one collaborating source enrolled patients while the infection was active and tracked those patients longitudinally over the course of disease. The collaborating institutions used their own protocols to collect whole blood in K2EDTA tubes. Collaborator samples were shipped for TCRbeta analysis as frozen whole blood, isolated PBMCs, or DNA extracted from either sample type. This sequence was found in a woman aged 50 to 60 with COVID-19, enrolled during active disease. Sequenced material: peripheral blood.

DNA sequence: TGTGCCAGCAGTTCCGGATTAGGCGGCACTGAAGCTTTCTTT. It translates to CASSSGLGGTEAFF. The rearrangement combines TRBV6-2 or TRBV6-3 with TRBJ1-1, with the identity of the D gene unclear. The CDR3 covers 14 residues, taking in both the cysteine and the phenylalanine. Of the read, only the CDR3 DNA is kept; its 42 bases are in frame from base 1. V sheds 4 bases and J sheds 4 bases, leaving 13 bases between their ends. The germline V gene supplies CDR1 MNHEY and CDR2 SVGEGT.